One T cell receptor beta chain is described in this entry. Antigen unknown. This sample was included in a study of shared clonotypes between healthy human individuals. General study results and limits: Naive CD4 clonotypes were shared across a few donors at about 5.2%.

Method: immunoSEQ multiplex PCR; TCRdb's copy keeps in-frame clones and lacks some. The data hold more than 850,000 clones, with around 78% observed a single time. This sequence was found in a man aged 18 to 30 in good health. Some clones in this sample may be carry-over from other donors' samples. The sequenced material came from memory CD4+ T cells from PBMCs. Regarding subset: CD45RA-negative fraction.

The CDR3 protein is CSVGTSGGPEFF. In DNA, the CDR3 is TGCAGCGTTGGGACTAGCGGGGGCCCAGAGTTCTTC. The chain combines TRBV29-1 with TRBJ2-1; 13 bases map to TRBD2. V gave up 4 bases and J gave up 14 bases; unmatched junction bases: 5. The CDR3 loop spans 12 amino acids. CDR1 and CDR2 from the germline V gene are SQVTM and ANQGSEA.